The rows below give T cell receptor beta chains drawn from one sample of a study of T cell responses to AZD1222 COVID-19 vaccine. TCRdb's table, derived via immunoSEQ multiplex PCR, lists solely in-frame clones and lacks some. The table shows tens of thousands of clones, with nearly 90% occurring only once. The specimen comprised peripheral blood, sampled 28 days after the second AZD1222 dose. The receptors were gathered from an adult who received the AZD1222 COVID-19 vaccine. The CDR3 runs from the conserved cysteine through the conserved F or W. The order of the fields is J gene, V gene, D gene, clone size, CDR3 protein, CDR3 DNA. The D gene is left open where the match is weak. Clone size appears in some rows only: once, few, many, or a class for an expanded clone.

J gene: TRBJ1-1; V gene: TRBV4-2; D gene: -; clone size: -; CDR3 protein: CASSPGRMNTEAFF; CDR3 DNA: TGTGCCAGCAGCCCCGGGAGGATGAACACTGAAGCTTTCTTT
J gene: TRBJ2-1; V gene: TRBV7-3; D gene: TRBD1; clone size: -; CDR3 protein: CASSPTGTGSGQFF; CDR3 DNA: TGTGCCAGCAGCCCGACCGGGACAGGGAGTGGGCAGTTCTTC
J gene: TRBJ1-2; V gene: TRBV28; D gene: -; clone size: -; CDR3 protein: CASTVRGGNYGYTF; CDR3 DNA: TGTGCCAGCACCGTAAGGGGAGGGAACTATGGCTACACCTTC
J gene: TRBJ1-1; V gene: TRBV7-2; D gene: -; clone size: once; CDR3 protein: CASSLGFFPNTEAFF; CDR3 DNA: TGTGCCAGCAGCTTAGGTTTCTTCCCGAACACTGAAGCTTTCTTT
J gene: TRBJ2-1; V gene: TRBV5-1; D gene: -; clone size: -; CDR3 protein: CASSAAGGYNEQFF; CDR3 DNA: TGCGCCAGCAGCGCTGCTGGGGGCTACAATGAGCAGTTCTTC
J gene: TRBJ2-7; V gene: TRBV28; D gene: -; clone size: -; CDR3 protein: CASSYSGMYEQYF; CDR3 DNA: TGTGCCAGCAGTTACTCAGGGATGTACGAGCAGTACTTC
J gene: TRBJ2-1; V gene: TRBV7-3; D gene: -; clone size: -; CDR3 protein: CASSLGGPSSYNEQFF; CDR3 DNA: TGTGCCAGCAGCCTAGGAGGACCGAGCTCCTACAATGAGCAGTTCTTC
J gene: TRBJ1-1; V gene: TRBV7-2; D gene: -; clone size: -; CDR3 protein: CASSFFALGTEAFF; CDR3 DNA: TGTGCCAGCAGCTTCTTTGCGTTGGGCACTGAAGCTTTCTTT
J gene: TRBJ1-2; V gene: TRBV18; D gene: -; clone size: -; CDR3 protein: CASSAAGWYGYTF; CDR3 DNA: TGTGCCAGCTCAGCAGCAGGATGGTATGGCTACACCTTC
J gene: TRBJ2-7; V gene: TRBV27; D gene: -; clone size: -; CDR3 protein: CASSRTQSYEQYF; CDR3 DNA: TGTGCCAGCAGTCGCACACAGTCCTACGAGCAGTACTTC
J gene: TRBJ2-1; V gene: TRBV27; D gene: -; clone size: -; CDR3 protein: CASSDRMNEQFF; CDR3 DNA: TGTGCCAGCAGTGACAGGATGAATGAGCAGTTCTTC